One and the same sample provided the 2 T cell receptor beta chains below, sequenced in a study of shared clonotypes between healthy human individuals. The table came from immunoSEQ multiplex PCR; TCRdb's copy has only in-frame clones and leaves some out. The sample carries about 490,000 clones, about three quarters recorded once. Sequenced sample: PBMCs. The receptors derive from a woman between 40 and 55 years old in good health. Some clones in this sample may be carry-over from other donors' samples.

A remark on this clone: Germline is not matched at one junction end, which may reflect a read error. V usage is TRBV10-2 and J usage is TRBJ2-2; D is possibly TRBD2 (5 bases). The CDR3 totals 14 residues. Per the germline V gene, CDR1 is WSHSY and CDR2 is SAAADI. The CDR3 DNA follows: TGCGCCAGCAGTGACAGGATGAACACCGGGAAGCTGTTTTTT. It yields the protein CASSDRMNTGKLFF.

This clone was seen once. The chain links TRBV9 to TRBJ2-2; perhaps TRBD1 as D (6 bases). With 3 bases removed from V and 0 bases from J, the gap between germline ends came to 9 bases. The V gene's germline CDR1 is SGDLS and CDR2 YYNGEE. The CDR3 is 15 amino acids. CDR3 DNA sequence: TGTGCCAGCAGCGGGGGACAATCGAACACCGGGGAGCTGTTTTTT. This translates into CASSGGQSNTGELFF. The entire variable domain, with the rest obtained from reference TRBV9 and TRBJ2-2, is as follows: DSGVTQTPKHLITATGQRVTLRCSPRSGDLSVYWYQQSLDQGLQFLIQYYNGEERAKGNILERFSAQQFPDLHSELNLSSLELGDSALYFCASSGGQSNTGELFFGEGSRLTVL.